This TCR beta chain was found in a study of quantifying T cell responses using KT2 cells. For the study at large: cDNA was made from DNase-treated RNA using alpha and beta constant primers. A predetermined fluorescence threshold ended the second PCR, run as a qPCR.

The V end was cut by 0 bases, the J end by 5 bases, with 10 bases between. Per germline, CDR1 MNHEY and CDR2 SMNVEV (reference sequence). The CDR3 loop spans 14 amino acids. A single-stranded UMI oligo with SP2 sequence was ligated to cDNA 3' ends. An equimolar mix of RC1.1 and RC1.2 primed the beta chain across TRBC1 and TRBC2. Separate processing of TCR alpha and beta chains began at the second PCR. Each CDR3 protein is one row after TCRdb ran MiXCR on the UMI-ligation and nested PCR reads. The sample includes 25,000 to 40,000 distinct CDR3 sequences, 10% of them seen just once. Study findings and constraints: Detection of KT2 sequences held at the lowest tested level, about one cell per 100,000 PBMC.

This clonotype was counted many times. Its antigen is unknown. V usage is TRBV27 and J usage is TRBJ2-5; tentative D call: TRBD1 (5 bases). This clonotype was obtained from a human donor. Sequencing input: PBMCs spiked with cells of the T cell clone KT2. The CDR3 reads CASSLSAGMETQYF. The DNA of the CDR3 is TGTGCCAGCAGTTTATCGGCAGGGATGGAGACCCAGTACTTC.